These T cell receptor beta chains were read from a single sample in a study of T cell changes during pregnancy in multiple sclerosis. Sequenced by immunoSEQ multiplex PCR; TCRdb stores in-frame clones only, minus some. The sample contains more than 55,000 clones, around 94% of which appear only once. The sample here was CD8+ T cells from peripheral blood mononuclear cells, taken in the third trimester of pregnancy. The origin of the receptors is a female donor with multiple sclerosis, enrolled in a pregnancy study. The CDR3 runs from the conserved cysteine through the conserved F or W. The D gene is left open where the match is weak. Clone size is stated in some rows and not others, as once, few, many or a class when expanded.

V	D	size	J	length	DNA	CDR3
TRBV27	TRBD1	NA	TRBJ2-5	15	TGTGCCAGCAGCCGAGACAGGGAGTACCAAGAGACCCAGTACTTC	CASSRDREYQETQYF
TRBV7-9	TRBD1	NA	TRBJ2-5	16	TGTGCCAGCAGCATCCCTGGACAGGGATTTTTGGAGACCCAGTACTTC	CASSIPGQGFLETQYF
TRBV7-6	NA	once	TRBJ2-2	15	TGTGCCAGCAGCCAGAGGACAGCGAACACCGGGGAGCTGTTTTTT	CASSQRTANTGELFF
TRBV18	NA	NA	TRBJ1-3	16	TGTGCCAGCTCACCACCCACAGGGACGCTGGGAAACACCATATATTTT	CASSPPTGTLGNTIYF
TRBV9	NA	once	TRBJ2-3	12	TGTGCCAGCATGGGACAAACGAATACGCAGTATTTT	CASMGQTNTQYF
TRBV7-9	TRBD1	NA	TRBJ1-5	15	TGTGCCAGCAGCTTAGGACAGGGGAAGTGGCAGCCCCAGCATTTT	CASSLGQGKWQPQHF
TRBV5-6	TRBD2	NA	TRBJ2-2	15	TGTGCCAGCAGCTCGACTAGCGTTCTGACCGGGGAGCTGTTTTTT	CASSSTSVLTGELFF
TRBV10-3	TRBD2	NA	TRBJ2-1	16	TGTGCCATCAGTGAAACGGGACTAGATAACTACAATGAGCAGTTCTTC	CAISETGLDNYNEQFF
TRBV5-6	NA	NA	TRBJ1-2	14	TGTGCCAGCAGCTTGTGGGCAGTAAACTATGGCTACACCTTC	CASSLWAVNYGYTF
TRBV28	TRBD1	NA	TRBJ2-5	16	TGTGCCAGCAGTTTATGGACAGGGGCAAGGGAGGAGACCCAGTACTTC	CASSLWTGAREETQYF
TRBV13	TRBD1	NA	TRBJ2-6	19	TGTGCCAGCAGCCTGCGGGACAGGGAATCTATCACTGGGGCCAACGTCCTGACTTTC	CASSLRDRESITGANVLTF
TRBV7-9	NA	NA	TRBJ2-3	17	TGTGCCAGCAGCGGATCGACTACCCCCCTTCTAACAGATACGCAGTATTTT	CASSGSTTPLLTDTQYF
TRBV6-5	NA	NA	TRBJ2-2	14	TGTGCCAGCAGCCCGTCCCAGGGTTCCGGGGAGCTGTTTTTT	CASSPSQGSGELFF
TRBV4-1	NA	NA	TRBJ2-1	17	TGCGCCAGCAGCCAAGATTCTTCTAGGAGCTCCTACAATGAGCAGTTCTTC	CASSQDSSRSSYNEQFF
TRBV7-6	TRBD1	NA	TRBJ2-7	15	TGTGCCAGCAGCTTACTCCGGGACAGCTCCTACGAGCAGTACTTC	CASSLLRDSSYEQYF
TRBV19	TRBD1	NA	TRBJ2-2	16	TGTGCCAGTAGCCCCTGGGACAGGGTTAACACCGGGGAGCTGTTTTTT	CASSPWDRVNTGELFF
TRBV7-2	TRBD2	NA	TRBJ2-7	16	TGTGCCAGCAGCTACGGACTAGCGGGAGGGCCCTACGAGCAGTACTTC	CASSYGLAGGPYEQYF
TRBV4-3	NA	NA	TRBJ2-1	15	TGCGCCAGCAGCCAAGATGCGGGACAGAGCAATGAGCAGTTCTTC	CASSQDAGQSNEQFF
TRBV2	NA	NA	TRBJ1-1	13	TGTGCCAGCACGTTTTTCTTGAACACTGAAGCTTTCTTT	CASTFFLNTEAFF
TRBV4-2	TRBD2	NA	TRBJ2-3	14	TGTGCCAGCAGCCTATTAGCGGGAGGGGATACGCAGTATTTT	CASSLLAGGDTQYF
TRBV6-5	TRBD2	NA	TRBJ2-7	13	TGTGCCAGCAGTTACTCGACTAGCGACGAGCAGTACTTC	CASSYSTSDEQYF
TRBV29-1	TRBD1	NA	TRBJ1-2	15	TGCAGCGTAGTACAGGGGGTAGGGGCTAACTATGGCTACACCTTC	CSVVQGVGANYGYTF
TRBV9	NA	NA	TRBJ1-4	15	TGTGCCAGCAGCCATGGGGCAGGTTCTAATGAAAAACTGTTTTTT	CASSHGAGSNEKLFF
TRBV18	NA	once	TRBJ2-3	14	TGTGCCAGCTCACCACCGGGAGATCCAGATACGCAGTATTTT	CASSPPGDPDTQYF
TRBV28	TRBD2	NA	TRBJ2-3	15	TGTGCCAGCAGACTCACTAGCGGGAGTGCAGATACGCAGTATTTT	CASRLTSGSADTQYF
TRBV7-3	TRBD2	NA	TRBJ2-1	14	TGTGCCAGCAGCCCGGGACTACCGGCCAATGAGCAGTTCTTC	CASSPGLPANEQFF
TRBV5-4	TRBD1	NA	TRBJ2-1	12	TGTGCCAGCAGTCCACAGGGGAATGAGCAGTTCTTC	CASSPQGNEQFF
TRBV6-4	TRBD1	NA	TRBJ2-6	18	TGTGCCAGCAGTGACCTTGGACAGGGTGGGTCTGGGGCCAACGTCCTGACTTTC	CASSDLGQGGSGANVLTF
TRBV4-3	TRBD1	NA	TRBJ1-3	18	TGCGCCAGCAGCCCCCGTCATTTTGACAGGGGTTCTGGAAACACCATATATTTT	CASSPRHFDRGSGNTIYF
TRBV4-1	NA	NA	TRBJ1-2	16	TGCGCCAGCAGCCACCCGTGGATTCACAGACACTATGGCTACACCTTC	CASSHPWIHRHYGYTF
TRBV29-1	TRBD1	NA	TRBJ2-3	14	TGCAGCGTTCAACCACAGGGGGCGTCAGATACGCAGTATTTT	CSVQPQGASDTQYF
TRBV30	NA	NA	TRBJ2-7	13	TGTGCCTGGAGTGTCGACAGTCTATCCGAGCAGTACTTC	CAWSVDSLSEQYF
TRBV5-4	NA	NA	TRBJ2-7	14	TGTGCCAGCAGCTTGGACGGGAGCCCCTACGAGCAGTACTTC	CASSLDGSPYEQYF
TRBV28	TRBD2	NA	TRBJ2-1	19	TGTGCCAGCAGTTTGGAGCGGGAGGTCTACTCCAGCTCCTACAATGAGCAGTTCTTC	CASSLEREVYSSSYNEQFF
TRBV18	NA	once	TRBJ2-7	20	TGTGCCAGCTTCACCACACAGGCCTCCAGGGACATCAGGAGCTCCTACGAGCAGTACTTC	CASFTTQASRDIRSSYEQYF
TRBV7-9	NA	NA	TRBJ1-1	13	TGTGCCAGCAGGTTGGGAGGGAACACTGAAGCTTTCTTT	CASRLGGNTEAFF
TRBV9	NA	NA	TRBJ2-2	16	TGTGCCAGCAGCGTAGGAGCGGAGACGAACACCGGGGAGCTGTTTTTT	CASSVGAETNTGELFF
TRBV4-3	TRBD2	NA	TRBJ2-3	17	TGCGCCAGCAGCCAAGTGCTAGCGGGAGAAGGCACAGATACGCAGTATTTT	CASSQVLAGEGTDTQYF
TRBV4-1	NA	NA	TRBJ1-2	17	TGCGCCAGCAGCCAAGATGTGGACAACGCTCCCTCCTATGGCTACACCTTC	CASSQDVDNAPSYGYTF
TRBV4-2	NA	once	TRBJ2-1	14	TGTGCCAGCAGCCAAGAGTTAGCCAGCAATGAGCAGTTCTTC	CASSQELASNEQFF
TRBV13	TRBD2	NA	TRBJ2-7	13	TGTGCCAGCAGCACTAGCGGACGCTACGAGCAGTACTTC	CASSTSGRYEQYF
TRBV14	NA	NA	TRBJ1-1	13	TGTGCCAGCAGCCCGACAGAGAACACTGAAGCTTTCTTT	CASSPTENTEAFF
TRBV6-1	NA	NA	TRBJ2-4	19	TGTGCCAGCAGTGTCAGACTCTCCTCCCTCTTTTTAGCCAAAAACATTCAGTACTTC	CASSVRLSSLFLAKNIQYF
TRBV2	TRBD2	NA	TRBJ2-7	14	TGTGCCAGCATCGGCCTAGCGGGAGTCAACGAGCAGTACTTC	CASIGLAGVNEQYF
TRBV7-9	NA	NA	TRBJ1-2	14	TGTGCCAGCAGCTCCAGGGGTAGTAACTATGGCTACACCTTC	CASSSRGSNYGYTF
TRBV27	TRBD2	NA	TRBJ2-2	18	TGTGCCAGCAGTTCGCTTGGACTAGCGGGAGTTCACACCGGGGAGCTGTTTTTT	CASSSLGLAGVHTGELFF
TRBV27	NA	NA	TRBJ1-4	13	TGTGCCAGCAGTCCATGGTCAGGGGAAAAACTGTTTTTT	CASSPWSGEKLFF
TRBV9	TRBD1	NA	TRBJ2-3	16	TGTGCCAGCAGCGGACCCGGGACAGGGAGTACAGATACGCAGTATTTT	CASSGPGTGSTDTQYF
TRBV6-5	NA	NA	TRBJ1-2	15	TGTGCCAGCAGTTACGGTCAGGATGGGGCAGATGGCTACACCTTC	CASSYGQDGADGYTF
TRBV5-6	TRBD1	NA	TRBJ1-2	14	TGTGCCAGCAGCCAAGGGGGCATAAGCTATGGCTACACCTTC	CASSQGGISYGYTF